This T cell receptor (beta chain) stems from a study of human T cells and chemical hapten exposure. About the research overall: Sensitization involved placing 2% DPC onto an approximately 2 cm by approximately 2 cm region of upper inner arm skin.

This sample's time point: patch test 3, about 24 weeks after DPC sensitization. The treatment denotes: therapeutic diphenylcyclopropenone sensitization with weekly scalp DPC. Germline loops: CDR1 MNHEY, CDR2 SVGEGT. The CDR3 has 14 residues. V gave up 7 bases and J gave up 3 bases; unmatched junction bases: 6. TCRdb ran MiXCR on the RACE reads and lists one entry per CDR3 protein. The profile covers 100,000 to 120,000 distinct CDR3 sequences, with less than 45% appearing a single time and 2.5% to 3.5% taken by the ten largest. This sample comprised whole blood, obtained in connection with sensitization to the hapten diphenylcyclopropenone (DPC). V and J are TRBV6-2 or TRBV6-3 and TRBJ2-3, with 8 bases identical to TRBD1. This sequence was found in a man in his forties with alopecia areata. Some clones in this sample may be carry-over from other donors' samples. For the CDR3, the DNA is TGTGCCAGCACCCGGACAGGGCGAACAGATACGCAGTATTTT. Translation gives CASTRTGRTDTQYF.